This T cell receptor beta chain was identified during a study of T-cell reconstitution after alpha-beta-depleted transplantation in children. Findings of the study overall: Newly generated T cells supplied most T-cell counts and diversity one year post-transplant.

This clonotype was observed a handful of times. Its matching antigen is unknown. The germline CDR1 and CDR2 sequences are SGHRS and YFSETQ. The CDR3 is 15 amino acids. Trimming pared 4 bases from V and 0 bases from J, leaving 13 bases between. Unique molecular identifiers were incorporated when the TCRbeta library was constructed. TCRdb passed the PCR reads through MiXCR, listing each CDR3 protein once. The sample lists roughly 110,000 distinct CDR3 sequences, 10% to 13% occurring once. This receptor was identified in a boy aged 2 to 10 with acute lymphoblastic leukemia, due to receive a stem cell transplant. Sequenced here: PBMCs, sampled before TCRalphabeta/CD19-depleted stem cell transplant. The chain joins TRBV5-1 to TRBJ1-2; D is unclear. CDR3 loop: CASSHEHPTNYGYTF. For the CDR3, the DNA is TGCGCCAGCAGCCATGAACACCCGACTAACTATGGCTACACCTTC.